The rows below give T cell receptor beta chains drawn from one sample of a study of technical replicates of blood from a handful of donors. Using immunoSEQ multiplex PCR, the repertoire was profiled, and TCRdb retains in-frame clones only, with some absent. The table records 60,000 to 90,000 clones, just under 97% of them present only once. Sequenced: T cells isolated from PBMCs. These receptors originate from a human donor in good health. CDR3s include the opening cysteine and the closing phenylalanine or tryptophan. The D gene is left open where the match is weak. Clone size is not always given. Where it is, it says once, few, many or a class for expanded clones.

TRBJ1-5 . TRBV2 . TGTGCCAGCAGTGAGGTTTCAGGGGCCCTGGGAACCCAGCATTTT CASSEVSGALGTQHF
TRBJ2-2 TRBD1 TRBV6-5 . TGTGCCAGCCAGGACAGGACGAACACCGGGGAGCTGTTTTTT CASQDRTNTGELFF
TRBJ2-7 . TRBV29-1 . TGCAGCGCCAGCGATGGATACGAGCAGTACTTC CSASDGYEQYF
TRBJ2-1 . TRBV18 once TGTGCCAGCTCACCATCTGGACAGTCCTACAATGAGCAGTTCTTC CASSPSGQSYNEQFF
TRBJ1-6 TRBD1 TRBV7-2 . TGTGCCAGCAGCTTAATATTGACAGGGAGGCGAAAGAATTCACCCCTCCACTTT CASSLILTGRRKNSPLHF
TRBJ2-7 TRBD1 TRBV29-1 . TGCAGCGTTATACTAACAGGGGGCGACGAGTACGAGCAGTACTTC CSVILTGGDEYEQYF
TRBJ1-1 . TRBV14 . TGTGCCAGCAGCCAAGAGCGGGCCACTGAAGCTTTCTTT CASSQERATEAFF
TRBJ1-2 . TRBV5-1 . TGCGCCAGTGCACCGGCGGGGGTAACCTATGGCTACACCTTC CASAPAGVTYGYTF
TRBJ1-6 . TRBV9 . TGTGCCAGCAGCGCCCCCCTGGGGCAAGCTAATTCACCCCTCCACTTT CASSAPLGQANSPLHF
TRBJ1-2 . TRBV5-8 . TGTGCCAGCAGCTTAGCCTATGGCTACACCTTC CASSLAYGYTF
TRBJ1-2 . TRBV4-1 . TGCGCCAGCAGCCAAGGCTCGGGGGGGCGCTTTGATTCGACCTTC CASSQGSGGRFDSTF
TRBJ1-1 . TRBV5-1 . TGCGCCAGCAGCCCGGGAGACGGGAACACTGAAGCTTTCTTT CASSPGDGNTEAFF
TRBJ2-7 TRBD2 TRBV5-3 once TGTGCCAGAAGCTGCCGGTTAGCGGGGGGGCCTTACGAGCAGTACTTC CARSCRLAGGPYEQYF
TRBJ2-2 . TRBV29-1 . TGCAGCGTTGGAACCCTCTACAGGGCCGGGGAGCTGTTTTTT CSVGTLYRAGELFF
TRBJ2-5 . TRBV5-4 . TGTGCCCAGCAGTACTACTCGAAAGAGACCCAGTACTTC CAQQYYSKETQYF
TRBJ1-6 . TRBV6-5 . TGTGCCAGCAGTTACAGGCAGGGTGGTTCACCCCTCCACTTT CASSYRQGGSPLHF
TRBJ2-7 TRBD1 TRBV5-8 . TGTGCCAGCAGTTGGGGATCCAGGGGGTTCTCCTACGAGCAGTACTTC CASSWGSRGFSYEQYF
TRBJ1-1 TRBD1 TRBV30 . TGTGCCTGGAGCGTACAGGGGTGGACTGAAGCTTTCTTT CAWSVQGWTEAFF
TRBJ1-6 . TRBV30 once TGTGCCTGCGAAATAGGGCAGGGCGGTTCACCCCTCCACTTT CACEIGQGGSPLHF
TRBJ2-7 TRBD2 TRBV7-9 . TGTGCCAGCAGCCATTTAGGCGGGAGGGATCCCTACGAGCAGTACTTC CASSHLGGRDPYEQYF
TRBJ2-1 TRBD2 TRBV9 . TGTGCCAGCAGTGTAGGGACTAGCGGGGGCCTGAGCTCCTACAATGAGCAGTTCTTC CASSVGTSGGLSSYNEQFF
TRBJ2-5 . TRBV15 . TGTGCCACCAGCAGAGATACTAGGGAACAGACCCAGTACTTC CATSRDTREQTQYF
TRBJ2-3 . TRBV10-3 . TGTGCCATCAGTGAGTCGGACAGCAGGTCCACAGATACGCAGTATTTT CAISESDSRSTDTQYF
TRBJ2-7 . TRBV7-2 . TGTGCCAGCAGCTTAGGTACAGGGCCCCTTTACGAGCAGTACTTC CASSLGTGPLYEQYF
TRBJ2-5 . TRBV5-1 . TGCGCCAGCAGCTTCGGTAGCGCCTACAAAGAGACCCAGTACTTC CASSFGSAYKETQYF
TRBJ2-3 TRBD1 TRBV2 . TGTGCCAGCAGTTCGACAGGGGTCACAGATACGCAGTATTTT CASSSTGVTDTQYF
TRBJ2-7 TRBD2 TRBV4-1 . TGCGCCAGCAGAGAAGCGGGAGTAAGCTACGAGCAGTACTTC CASREAGVSYEQYF
TRBJ2-5 TRBD1 TRBV7-9 . TGTGCCAGCAGCTCGTCCAGGGGGCAAGAGACCCAGTACTTC CASSSSRGQETQYF
TRBJ1-4 . TRBV2 . TGTGCCAGCACGAACGCCCAGGAAAAACTGTTTTTT CASTNAQEKLFF
TRBJ1-4 . TRBV13 . TGTGCCAGCAGCTTACAGGGTGCTAATGAAAAACTGTTTTTT CASSLQGANEKLFF
TRBJ2-1 TRBD1 TRBV9 . TGTGCCAGCAGCGCATCGACAGGGGTTGGCAATGAGCAGTTCTTC CASSASTGVGNEQFF
TRBJ1-1 . TRBV4-1 . TGCGCAGCATGTCAGGGAGGAAGCACTGAAGCTTTCTTT CAACQGGSTEAFF
TRBJ1-1 . TRBV29-1 . TGCAGCGTTGCCAAGCCACCTCAGAACACTGAAGCTTTCTTT CSVAKPPQNTEAFF
TRBJ1-5 TRBD1 TRBV25-1 . TGTGCCAGCAAAAGAAACAGGGGGAGGCCCCAGCATTTT CASKRNRGRPQHF
TRBJ2-1 TRBD2 TRBV6-1 . TGTGCCAGCGGGGGGGACTACAATGAGCAGTTCTTC CASGGDYNEQFF